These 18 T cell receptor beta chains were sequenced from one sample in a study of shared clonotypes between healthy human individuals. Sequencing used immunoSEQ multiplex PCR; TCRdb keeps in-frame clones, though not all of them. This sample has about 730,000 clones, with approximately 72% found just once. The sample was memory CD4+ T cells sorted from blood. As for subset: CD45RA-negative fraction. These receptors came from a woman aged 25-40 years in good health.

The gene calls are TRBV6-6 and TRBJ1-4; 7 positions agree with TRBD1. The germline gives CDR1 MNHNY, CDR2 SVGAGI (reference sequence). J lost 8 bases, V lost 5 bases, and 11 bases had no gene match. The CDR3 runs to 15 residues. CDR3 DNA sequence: TGTGCCAGCAGTAAACAACAGGGGTCGGGAGAAAAACTGTTTTTT. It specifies CASSKQQGSGEKLFF.

The CDR3 loop reads CASSRRGTGEETQYF. DNA for the CDR3: TGTGCCAGCAGCAGACGAGGGACAGGGGAAGAGACCCAGTACTTC. This chain uses TRBV4-2 with TRBJ2-5; 10 bases line up with TRBD1. Germline lookup yields CDR1 LGHNA and CDR2 YNFKEQ. Trimming at V came to 5 bases and at J to 3 bases, leaving 6 bases not matched to a gene. The CDR3 spans 15 residues.

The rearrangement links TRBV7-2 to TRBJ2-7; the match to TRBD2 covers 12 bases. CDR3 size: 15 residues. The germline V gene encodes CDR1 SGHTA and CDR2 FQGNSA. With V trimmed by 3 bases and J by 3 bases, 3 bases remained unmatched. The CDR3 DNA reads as TGTGCCAGCAGCTTCGGACTAGCGGGGATCTACGAGCAGTACTTC. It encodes CASSFGLAGIYEQYF.

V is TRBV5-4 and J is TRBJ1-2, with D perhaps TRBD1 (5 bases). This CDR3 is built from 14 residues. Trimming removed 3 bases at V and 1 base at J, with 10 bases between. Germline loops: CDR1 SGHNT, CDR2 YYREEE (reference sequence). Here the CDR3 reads CASSSGTYNYGYTF. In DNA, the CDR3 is TGTGCCAGCAGCTCCGGGACGTATAACTATGGCTACACCTTC.

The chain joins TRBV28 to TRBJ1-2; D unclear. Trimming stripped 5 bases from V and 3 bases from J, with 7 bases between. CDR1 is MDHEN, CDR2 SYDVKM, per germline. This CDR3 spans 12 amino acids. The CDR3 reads CASSPGDYGYTF. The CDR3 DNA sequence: TGTGCCAGCAGTCCCGGGGACTATGGCTACACCTTC.

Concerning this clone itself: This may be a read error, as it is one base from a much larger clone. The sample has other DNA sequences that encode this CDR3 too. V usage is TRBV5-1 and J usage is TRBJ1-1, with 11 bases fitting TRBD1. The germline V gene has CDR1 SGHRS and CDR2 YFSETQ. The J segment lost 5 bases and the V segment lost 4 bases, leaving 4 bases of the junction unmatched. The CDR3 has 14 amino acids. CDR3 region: CASSPGTGGTEAFF. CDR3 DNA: TGCGCCAGCAGCCCTGGGACAGGGGGGACTGAAGCTTTCTTT.

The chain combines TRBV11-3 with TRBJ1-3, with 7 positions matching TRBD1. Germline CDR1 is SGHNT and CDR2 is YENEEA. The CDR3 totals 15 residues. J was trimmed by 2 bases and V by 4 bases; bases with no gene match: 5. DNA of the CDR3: TGTGCCAGCAGCTCCGAGGGGGCCGCTGGAAACACCATATATTTT. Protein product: CASSSEGAAGNTIYF.

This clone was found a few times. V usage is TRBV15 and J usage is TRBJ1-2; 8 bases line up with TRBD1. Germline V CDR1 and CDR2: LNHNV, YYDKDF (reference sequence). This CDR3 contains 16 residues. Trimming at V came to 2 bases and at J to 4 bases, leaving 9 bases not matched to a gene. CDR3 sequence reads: CATSRNLPGTGYGYTF. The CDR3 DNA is TGTGCCACCAGCAGAAACCTTCCCGGGACAGGCTATGGCTACACCTTC.

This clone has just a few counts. The CDR3 DNA reads TGCAGTGCGGACAGGGACCATGGCTACACCTTC. This translates into CSADRDHGYTF. The chain employs TRBV20-1 and TRBJ1-2, with TRBD1 matching over 8 bases. V lost 6 bases to trimming and J lost 6 bases; unmatched junction nucleotides: 3. Germline V gene sequence: CDR1 DFQATT, CDR2 SNEGSKA (reference sequence). The CDR3 is made up of 11 amino acids.

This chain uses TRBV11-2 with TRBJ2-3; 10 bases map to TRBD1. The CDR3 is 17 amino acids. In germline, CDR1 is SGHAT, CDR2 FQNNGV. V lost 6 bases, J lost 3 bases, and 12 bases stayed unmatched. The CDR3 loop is CASSFRRPGQGTDTQYF. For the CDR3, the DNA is TGTGCCAGCAGTTTCCGACGTCCGGGACAGGGGACAGATACGCAGTATTTT.

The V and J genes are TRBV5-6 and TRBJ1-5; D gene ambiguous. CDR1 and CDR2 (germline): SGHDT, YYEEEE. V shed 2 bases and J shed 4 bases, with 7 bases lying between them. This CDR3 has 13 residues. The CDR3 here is CASSLRGNQPQHF. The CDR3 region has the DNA TGTGCCAGCAGCTTACGGGGTAATCAGCCCCAGCATTTT.

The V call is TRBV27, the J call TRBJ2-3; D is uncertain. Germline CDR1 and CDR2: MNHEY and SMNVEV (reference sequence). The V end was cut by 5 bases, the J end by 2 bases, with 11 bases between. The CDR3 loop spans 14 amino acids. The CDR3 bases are TGTGCCAGCAGTCTCCGACAAGCCACAGATACGCAGTATTTT. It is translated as CASSLRQATDTQYF.

The CDR3 sequence: CASSSTGTSGSTQYF. The CDR3 region has the DNA TGTGCCAGCAGCTCGACAGGGACTAGCGGGAGTACGCAGTATTTT. The chain has TRBV7-2 and TRBJ2-3; 14 positions agree with TRBD2. CDR3 length: 15 residues. The ends lost 4 bases at V and 8 bases at J; junction bases unmatched: 5. The V gene's germline CDR1 is SGHTA and CDR2 FQGNSA.

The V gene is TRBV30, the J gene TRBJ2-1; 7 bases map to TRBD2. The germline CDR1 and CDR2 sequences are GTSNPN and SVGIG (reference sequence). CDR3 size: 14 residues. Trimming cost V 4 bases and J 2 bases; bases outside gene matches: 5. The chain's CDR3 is CAWKSGVTYNEQFF. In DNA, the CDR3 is TGTGCCTGGAAGAGCGGGGTTACCTACAATGAGCAGTTCTTC.

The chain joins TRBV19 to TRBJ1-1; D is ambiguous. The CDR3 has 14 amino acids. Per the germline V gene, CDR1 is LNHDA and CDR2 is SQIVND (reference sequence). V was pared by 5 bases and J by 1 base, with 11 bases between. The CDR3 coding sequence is TGTGCCAGTAGTTACCAGACGGCGAACACTGAAGCTTTCTTT. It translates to CASSYQTANTEAFF.

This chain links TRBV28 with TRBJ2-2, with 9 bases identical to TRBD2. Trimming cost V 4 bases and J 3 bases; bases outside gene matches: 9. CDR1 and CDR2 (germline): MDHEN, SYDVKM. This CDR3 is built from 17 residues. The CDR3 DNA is TGTGCCAGCAGTTACGGACTAGCGAGTACGGACACCGGGGAGCTGTTTTTT. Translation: CASSYGLASTDTGELFF.

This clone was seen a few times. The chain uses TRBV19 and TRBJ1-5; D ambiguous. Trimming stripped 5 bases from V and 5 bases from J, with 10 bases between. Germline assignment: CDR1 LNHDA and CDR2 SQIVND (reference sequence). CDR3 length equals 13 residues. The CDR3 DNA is TGTGCCAGTAGTGGCCTTCTTTATCAGCCCCAGCATTTT. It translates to CASSGLLYQPQHF.

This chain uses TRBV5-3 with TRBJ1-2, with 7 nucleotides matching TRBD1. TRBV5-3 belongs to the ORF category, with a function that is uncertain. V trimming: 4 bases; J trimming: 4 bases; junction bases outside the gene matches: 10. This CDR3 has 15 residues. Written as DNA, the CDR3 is TGTGCCAGAAGCATTTCAAGACAGGGATGCTATGGCTACACCTTC. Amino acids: CARSISRQGCYGYTF.